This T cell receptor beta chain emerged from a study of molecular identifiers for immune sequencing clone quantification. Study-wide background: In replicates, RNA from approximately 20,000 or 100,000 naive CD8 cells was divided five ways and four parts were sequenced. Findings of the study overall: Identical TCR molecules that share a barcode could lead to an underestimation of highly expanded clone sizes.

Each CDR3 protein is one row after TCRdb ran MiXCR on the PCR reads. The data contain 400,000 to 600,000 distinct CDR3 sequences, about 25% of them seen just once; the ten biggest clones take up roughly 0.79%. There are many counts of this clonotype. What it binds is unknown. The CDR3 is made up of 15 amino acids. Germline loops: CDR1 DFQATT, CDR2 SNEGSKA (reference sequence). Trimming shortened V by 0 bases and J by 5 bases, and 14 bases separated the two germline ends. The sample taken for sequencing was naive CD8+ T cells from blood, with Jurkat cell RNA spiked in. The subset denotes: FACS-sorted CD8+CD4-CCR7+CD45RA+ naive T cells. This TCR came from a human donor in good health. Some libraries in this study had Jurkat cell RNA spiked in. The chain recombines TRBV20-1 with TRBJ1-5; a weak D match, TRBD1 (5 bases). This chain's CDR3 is CSARDPGRVDQPQHF. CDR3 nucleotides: TGCAGTGCTAGAGATCCAGGCAGGGTGGATCAGCCCCAGCATTTT.